The present T cell receptor beta chain was sequenced within a study of blood T cells in healthy people across ages (dated by TCRdb to between 2014 and 2017). Background on the whole study: In model experiments, roughly one uniquely barcoded TCR beta cDNA molecule per two T cells was captured by template switching. Using deep sequencing normalized with unique cDNA molecular identifiers, the study measured how TCR beta repertoire diversity changes with age. For two donors (one aged 18 to 29 and one aged 80 or older), the study analyzed two additional independent replicas of 1 million unique cDNA reads from the same blood draw. Four age groups were formed from the donors: young (average about 17 years), middle-aged (approximately 40), aged (roughly 58) and long-lived (about 80). To avoid experimental bias, donors of different ages were spread randomly across the sequencing lanes. Broad study findings and their caveats: As age increased, observed TCR beta diversity per million T cells dropped in a roughly linear way, and a significant reduction was already evident by age 40. The long-lived group showed more naive CD4+ T cells, fewer expanded clones and increased TCR diversity than the aged group, suggesting age selection. There was a strong correlation between observed TCR beta diversity and the percentage of naive T cells measured by flow cytometry. Estimates of total diversity from one million sequenced T cells were regarded as lower bounds and underestimates. The CMV infection status of donors was not known, potentially confounding age-related changes in expanded clonotypes. Because profiling used bulk unsorted PBMCs, naive and antigen-experienced compartments could not be compared conclusively.

The donors were roughly 38 Caucasian individuals from Russia, aged roughly 6 to 100 years, who were systemically healthy. Ten milliliters of peripheral blood were drawn from each donor into EDTA-treated Vacutainer tubes. Ficoll-Paque density-gradient centrifugation was used to isolate PBMCs, with at least 7 million per sample. Total RNA was extracted from PBMCs with Trizol reagent, with at least 6 micrograms obtained per sample. Naive CD45RAhigh/CD27high T cell percentages were measured by flow cytometry on a PBMC aliquot from every donor. Via the germline V gene, CDR1 is SGHTA and CDR2 FQGNSA. Cut back by 3 bases and 2 bases, the V and J ends lie 11 bases apart. From its cysteine to its phenylalanine, the CDR3 spans 14 amino acids. Of all the DNA, just the CDR3 is kept, 42 bases in frame from base 1. As to this clonotype: Its antigen is currently not known. No base qualities exist here, and no much larger clone lies one base off it.

Preparation of the library involved 5' RACE. Sequencing instrument: Illumina HiSeq 2500. A second roughly 7 to 11 cycle PCR used a sample-barcoded 5' primer and a J-beta primer mix. A template-switch 5' adaptor carrying 12 random nucleotides introduced a unique molecular identifier onto each TCR beta cDNA molecule. Each sample yielded at least 3 million CDR3-containing paired-end reads. First-strand cDNA synthesis was performed from all RNA using the Mint cDNA synthesis kit, with priming by a TRBC-specific oligonucleotide. All cDNA was treated with uracil-DNA glycosylase and then went through a first 18-cycle PCR with the universal primers M1SS and BC2_uni_R. The authors' analysis ran thus. Normalization of each sample was performed by random selection of 1 million high-quality reads, each carrying a distinct molecular identifier. Instead of being binned into consensus sequences, reads that shared molecular identifiers were thrown out. MiTCR, set to a Q25 quality threshold and the strictest error-elimination algorithm, was used for CDR3 identification, clonotype clustering and error correction. Lower-bound total TCR beta diversity was estimated with a nonparametric unseen species model using Euler transformation. TCRdb applied fastp at Q25 and MiXCR to the public reads, then kept only in-frame beta chains. Every distinct CDR3 protein forms one entry, paired with its most common genes and DNA. These V and J calls rely on TCRdb rather than the paper's analysis. This sample gives fewer than 900,000 distinct CDR3 sequences in total; around half of them show up just once. The leading ten clones occupy under 35% of the sample.

The chain employs TRBV7-2 and TRBJ2-7, with no confident D gene call. The receptor's source is a woman between 55 and 75 years old in good health. Sample: blood. The DNA sequence is as follows: TGTGCCAGCAGCTTTCACGGCGGAGCCTACGAGCAGTACTTC. Protein translation: CASSFHGGAYEQYF.